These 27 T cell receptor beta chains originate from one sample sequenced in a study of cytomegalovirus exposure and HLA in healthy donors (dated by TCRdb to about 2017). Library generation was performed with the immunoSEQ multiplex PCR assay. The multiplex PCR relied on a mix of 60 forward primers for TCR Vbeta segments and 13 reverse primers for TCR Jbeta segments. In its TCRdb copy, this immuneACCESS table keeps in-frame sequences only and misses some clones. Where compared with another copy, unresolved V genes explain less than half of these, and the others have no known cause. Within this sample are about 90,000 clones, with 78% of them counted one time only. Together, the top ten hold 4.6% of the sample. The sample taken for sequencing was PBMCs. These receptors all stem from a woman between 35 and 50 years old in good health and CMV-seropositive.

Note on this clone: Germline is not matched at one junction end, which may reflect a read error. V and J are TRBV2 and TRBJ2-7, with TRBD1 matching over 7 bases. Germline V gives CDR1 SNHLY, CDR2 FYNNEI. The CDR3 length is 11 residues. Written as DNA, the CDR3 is TGTGCCAGCAGCTTCGACAGGGTCCCCCGCTTC. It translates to CASSFDRVPRF.

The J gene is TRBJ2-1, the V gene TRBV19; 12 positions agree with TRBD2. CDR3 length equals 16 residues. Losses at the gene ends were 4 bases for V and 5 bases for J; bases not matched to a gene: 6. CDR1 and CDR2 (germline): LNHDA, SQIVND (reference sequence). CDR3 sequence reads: CASSSWTSGIDNEQFF. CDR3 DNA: TGTGCCAGTAGTAGCTGGACTAGCGGGATTGACAATGAGCAGTTCTTC.

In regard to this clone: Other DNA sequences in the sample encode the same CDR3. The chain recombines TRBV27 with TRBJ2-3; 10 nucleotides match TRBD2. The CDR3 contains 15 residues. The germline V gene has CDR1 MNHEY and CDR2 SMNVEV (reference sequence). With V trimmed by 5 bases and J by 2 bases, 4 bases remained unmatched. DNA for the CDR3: TGTGCCAGCAGTAGCCTAGCGGGAGTCACAGATACGCAGTATTTT. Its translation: CASSSLAGVTDTQYF.

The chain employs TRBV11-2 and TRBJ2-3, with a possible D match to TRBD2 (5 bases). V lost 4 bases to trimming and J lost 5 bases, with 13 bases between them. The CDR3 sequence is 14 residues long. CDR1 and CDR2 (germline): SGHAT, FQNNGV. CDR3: CASSSNPGGDTQYF. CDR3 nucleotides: TGTGCCAGCAGCTCAAATCCCGGAGGAGATACGCAGTATTTT.

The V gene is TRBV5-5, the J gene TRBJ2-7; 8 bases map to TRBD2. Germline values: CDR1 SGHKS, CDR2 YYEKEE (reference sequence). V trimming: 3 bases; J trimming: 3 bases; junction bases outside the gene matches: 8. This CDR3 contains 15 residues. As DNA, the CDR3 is TGTGCCAGCAGCTCGGGACTAGGGAAGGGCTACGAGCAGTACTTC. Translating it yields CASSSGLGKGYEQYF.

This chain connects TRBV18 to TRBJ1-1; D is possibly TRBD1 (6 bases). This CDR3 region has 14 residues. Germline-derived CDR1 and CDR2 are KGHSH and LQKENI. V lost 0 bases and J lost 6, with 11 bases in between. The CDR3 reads CASSPPRGNAEAFF. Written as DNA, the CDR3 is TGTGCCAGCTCACCACCCAGGGGTAACGCTGAAGCTTTCTTT.

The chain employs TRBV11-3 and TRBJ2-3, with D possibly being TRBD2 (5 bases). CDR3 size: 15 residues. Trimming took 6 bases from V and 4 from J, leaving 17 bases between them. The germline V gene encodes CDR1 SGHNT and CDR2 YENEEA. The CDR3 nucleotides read TGTGCCAGCAGTGGCCGGGGAAAGGGCCCAGATACGCAGTATTTT. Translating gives CASSGRGKGPDTQYF.

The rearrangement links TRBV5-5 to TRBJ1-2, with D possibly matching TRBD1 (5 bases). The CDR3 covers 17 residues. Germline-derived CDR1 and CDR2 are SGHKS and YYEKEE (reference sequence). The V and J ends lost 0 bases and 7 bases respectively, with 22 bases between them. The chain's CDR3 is CASSLDVFGQGKGGYTF. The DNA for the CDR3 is TGTGCCAGCAGCTTGGATGTGTTCGGCCAGGGAAAAGGTGGCTACACCTTC.

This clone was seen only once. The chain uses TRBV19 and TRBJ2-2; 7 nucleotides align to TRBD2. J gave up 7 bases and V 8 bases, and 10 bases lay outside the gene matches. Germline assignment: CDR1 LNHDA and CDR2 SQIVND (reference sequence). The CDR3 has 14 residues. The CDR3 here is CASSGTTKSGELFF. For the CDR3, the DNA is TGTGCCAGTTCCGGGACTACAAAAAGCGGGGAGCTGTTTTTT.

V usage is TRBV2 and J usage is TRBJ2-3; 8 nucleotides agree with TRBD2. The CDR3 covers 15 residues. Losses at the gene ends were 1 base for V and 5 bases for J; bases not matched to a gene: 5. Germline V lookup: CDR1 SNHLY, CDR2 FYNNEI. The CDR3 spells CASSEESGRIDTQYF. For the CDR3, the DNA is TGTGCCAGCAGTGAAGAGAGCGGGAGAATAGATACGCAGTATTTT.

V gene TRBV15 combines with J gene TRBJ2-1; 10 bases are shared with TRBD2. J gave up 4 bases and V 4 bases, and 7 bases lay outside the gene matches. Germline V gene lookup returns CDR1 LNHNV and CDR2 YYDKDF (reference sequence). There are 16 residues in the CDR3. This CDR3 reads CATSTDSGRLYNEQFF. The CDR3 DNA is TGTGCCACCAGCACCGATAGCGGGAGGCTTTACAATGAGCAGTTCTTC.

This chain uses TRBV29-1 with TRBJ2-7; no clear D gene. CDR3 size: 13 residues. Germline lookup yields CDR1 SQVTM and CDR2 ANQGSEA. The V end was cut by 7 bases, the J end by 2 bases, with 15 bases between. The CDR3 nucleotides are TGCAGCGCGCGATCCCATGCCGCCTACGAGCAGTACTTC. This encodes CSARSHAAYEQYF.

The CDR3 bases are TGTGCCAGCAGCCAAGATGTCCAGCGGGGCTACAATGAGCAGTTCTTC. This codes for CASSQDVQRGYNEQFF. The chain recombines TRBV4-2 with TRBJ2-1; TRBD2 aligns across 7 bases. The CDR3 covers 16 residues. Germline V CDR1 and CDR2: LGHNA, YNFKEQ. With 0 bases clipped from V and 3 bases from J, the junction kept 5 bases outside the gene matches.

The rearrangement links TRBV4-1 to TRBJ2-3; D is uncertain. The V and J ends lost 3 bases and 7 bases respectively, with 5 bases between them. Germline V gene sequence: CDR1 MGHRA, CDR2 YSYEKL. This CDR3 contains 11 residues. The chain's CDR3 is CASSQSNTQYF. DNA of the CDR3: TGCGCCAGCAGCCAGTCTAATACGCAGTATTTT.

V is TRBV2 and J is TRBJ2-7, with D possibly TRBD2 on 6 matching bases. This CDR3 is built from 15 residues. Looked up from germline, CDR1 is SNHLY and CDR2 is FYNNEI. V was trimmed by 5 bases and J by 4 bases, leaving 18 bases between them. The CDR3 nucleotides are TGTGCCAGCAGTCCCGGACCTGCTGGGGGGTACGAGCAGTACTTC. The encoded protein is CASSPGPAGGYEQYF.

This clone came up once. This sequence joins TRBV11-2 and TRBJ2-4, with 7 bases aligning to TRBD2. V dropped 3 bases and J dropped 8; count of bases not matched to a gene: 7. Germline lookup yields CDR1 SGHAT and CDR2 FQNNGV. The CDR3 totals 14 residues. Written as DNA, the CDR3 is TGTGCCAGCAGCTTTGGCGGGAGAGGGGACATTCAGTACTTC. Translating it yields CASSFGGRGDIQYF. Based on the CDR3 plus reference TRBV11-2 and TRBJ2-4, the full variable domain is EAGVAQSPRYKIIEKRQSVAFWCNPISGHATLYWYQQILGQGPKLLIQFQNNGVVDDSQLPKDRFSAERLKGVDSTLKIQPAKLEDSAVYLCASSFGGRGDIQYFGAGTRLSVL.

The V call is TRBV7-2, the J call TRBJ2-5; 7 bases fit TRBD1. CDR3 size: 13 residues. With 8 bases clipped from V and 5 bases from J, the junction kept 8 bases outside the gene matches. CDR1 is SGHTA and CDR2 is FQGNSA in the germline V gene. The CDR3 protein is CASSGGRVETQYF. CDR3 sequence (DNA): TGTGCCAGCTCAGGGGGAAGGGTGGAGACCCAGTACTTC.

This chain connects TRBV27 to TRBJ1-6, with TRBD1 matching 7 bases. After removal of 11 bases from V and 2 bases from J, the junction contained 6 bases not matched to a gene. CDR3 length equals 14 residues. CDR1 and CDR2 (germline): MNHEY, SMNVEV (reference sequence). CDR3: CASGQLPYNSPLHF. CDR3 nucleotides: TGTGCCTCGGGACAGCTACCCTATAATTCACCCCTCCACTTT.

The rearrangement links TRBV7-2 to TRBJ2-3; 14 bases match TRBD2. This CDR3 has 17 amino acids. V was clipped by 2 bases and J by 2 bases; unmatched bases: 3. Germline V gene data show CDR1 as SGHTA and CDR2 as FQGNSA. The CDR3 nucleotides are TGTGCCAGCAGCTTACGACTAGCGGGAGGGCCCACAGATACGCAGTATTTT. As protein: CASSLRLAGGPTDTQYF.

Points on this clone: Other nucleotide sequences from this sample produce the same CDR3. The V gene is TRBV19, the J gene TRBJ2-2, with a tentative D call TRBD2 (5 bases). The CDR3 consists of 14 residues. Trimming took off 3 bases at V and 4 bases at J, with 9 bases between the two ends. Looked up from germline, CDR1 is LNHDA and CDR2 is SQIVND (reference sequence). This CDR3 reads CASSIREFTGELFF. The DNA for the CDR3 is TGTGCCAGTAGTATTAGGGAGTTCACCGGGGAGCTGTTTTTT.

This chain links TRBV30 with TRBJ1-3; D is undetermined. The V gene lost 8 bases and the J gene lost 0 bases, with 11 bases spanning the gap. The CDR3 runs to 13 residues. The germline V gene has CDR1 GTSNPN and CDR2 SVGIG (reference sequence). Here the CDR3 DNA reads TGTGCCAACACCGGGTTCTCTGGAAACACCATATATTTT. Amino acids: CANTGFSGNTIYF.

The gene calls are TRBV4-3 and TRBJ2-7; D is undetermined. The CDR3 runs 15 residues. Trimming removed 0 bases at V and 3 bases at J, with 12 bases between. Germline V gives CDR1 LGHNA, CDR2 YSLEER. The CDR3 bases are TGCGCCAGCAGCCAAGATCACAGTGTTCTCTACGAGCAGTACTTC. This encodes CASSQDHSVLYEQYF.

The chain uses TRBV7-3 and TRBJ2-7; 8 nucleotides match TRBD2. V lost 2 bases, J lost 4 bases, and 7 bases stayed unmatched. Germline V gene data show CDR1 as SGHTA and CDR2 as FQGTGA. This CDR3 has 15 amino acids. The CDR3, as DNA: TGTGCCAGCAGCTTACGGGGCGGGGGGCAGTACGAGCAGTACTTC. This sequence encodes CASSLRGGGQYEQYF.

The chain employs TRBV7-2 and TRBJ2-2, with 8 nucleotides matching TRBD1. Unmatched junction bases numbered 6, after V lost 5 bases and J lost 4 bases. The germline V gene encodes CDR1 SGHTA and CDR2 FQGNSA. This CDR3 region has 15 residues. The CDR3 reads CASSADRATTGELFF. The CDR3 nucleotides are TGTGCCAGCAGCGCGGACAGGGCGACCACCGGGGAGCTGTTTTTT.

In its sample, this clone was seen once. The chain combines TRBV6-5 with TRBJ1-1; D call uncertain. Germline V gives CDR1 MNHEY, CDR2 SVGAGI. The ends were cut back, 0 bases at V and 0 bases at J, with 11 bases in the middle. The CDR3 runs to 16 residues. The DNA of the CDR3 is TGTGCCAGCAGTTACTCGTTAACAGCAATGAACACTGAAGCTTTCTTT. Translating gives CASSYSLTAMNTEAFF.

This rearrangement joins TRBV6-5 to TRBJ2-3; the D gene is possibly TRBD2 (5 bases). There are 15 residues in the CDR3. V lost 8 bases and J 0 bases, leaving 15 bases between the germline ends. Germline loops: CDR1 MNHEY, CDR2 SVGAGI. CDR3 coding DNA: TGTGCCAGCGGTGTAGGGAGAAGAAGCACAGATACGCAGTATTTT. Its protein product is CASGVGRRSTDTQYF.

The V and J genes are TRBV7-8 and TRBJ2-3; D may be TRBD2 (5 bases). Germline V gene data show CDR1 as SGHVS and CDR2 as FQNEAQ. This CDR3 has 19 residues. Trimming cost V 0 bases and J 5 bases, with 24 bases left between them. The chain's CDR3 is CASSLALRVSEPPRDTQYF. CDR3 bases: TGTGCCAGCAGCTTAGCGCTGAGGGTATCCGAACCCCCCCGAGATACGCAGTATTTT.